One and the same sample provided the 22 T cell receptor beta chains below, sequenced in a study of long-term antiretroviral therapy in people with HIV. Run at survey level, the immunoSEQ assay was version v3.0. The protocol was immunoSEQ multiplex PCR, while the TCRdb copy is restricted to in-frame clones and leaves out a portion. The sample consists of around 26,000 clones, approximately 95% of them appearing once. Sequences were derived from unsorted PBMCs, sampled 7.6 years after starting antiretroviral therapy. The origin of the receptors is a woman aged 40 to 49 with HIV.

The CDR3 region is CASSQFGQGRAKNIQYF. CDR3 DNA: TGTGCCAGCAGCCAATTCGGACAGGGGAGGGCCAAAAACATTCAGTACTTC. The chain links TRBV27 to TRBJ2-4, with 9 bases matching TRBD1. The CDR3 length is 17 residues. V lost 6 bases to trimming and J lost 1 base; unmatched junction nucleotides: 10. Germline V gene data show CDR1 as MNHEY and CDR2 as SMNVEV (reference sequence).

The rearrangement uses TRBV27 and TRBJ2-2; D is possibly TRBD1 or TRBD2 (5 bases each). Trimming left V 0 bases short and J 0 bases short, with 26 bases between. Germline assignment: CDR1 MNHEY and CDR2 SMNVEV (reference sequence). The CDR3 is made up of 22 amino acids. The CDR3 DNA sequence: TGTGCCAGCAGTTTATCGTGGTACGTCTGGGACCGCGAGGTTTCGAACACCGGGGAGCTGTTTTTT. Amino acid sequence: CASSLSWYVWDREVSNTGELFF.

The chain couples TRBV5-1 to TRBJ1-2; 8 nucleotides match TRBD1. CDR3 length: 15 amino acids. Germline V gives CDR1 SGHRS, CDR2 YFSETQ. V trimming: 4 bases; J trimming: 3 bases; junction bases outside the gene matches: 8. Here the CDR3 DNA reads TGCGCCAGCAGCCCCGGACAGGGAATAGACTATGGCTACACCTTC. It encodes CASSPGQGIDYGYTF.

The table lists this clone with a count of one. The CDR3 region has the DNA TGTGCCAGCACCCCATCGGCGGGGGCCGCCTACGAGCAGTACTTC. This translates into CASTPSAGAAYEQYF. The chain joins TRBV7-2 to TRBJ2-7; D might be TRBD2 (7 bases). CDR1 and CDR2 (germline): SGHTA, FQGNSA. The V end was cut by 7 bases, the J end by 2 bases, with 18 bases between. CDR3 length equals 15 residues.

Only one count was recorded for this clone. The chain recombines TRBV30 with TRBJ2-5; a weak D match, TRBD2 (7 bases). The J call may not be correct, given that the DNA end is closer to TRBJ2-7. This CDR3 is built from 14 residues. Germline values: CDR1 GTSNPN, CDR2 SVGIG (reference sequence). The CDR3 nucleotides are TGTGCCTGGAGTGTACGGCGGGGGCTCTACGAGCAGTACTTC. Translation gives CAWSVRRGLYEQYF.

The genes are TRBV30 and TRBJ1-1; D remains ambiguous. The CDR3 is 13 amino acids. V lost 4 bases, J lost 8 bases, and 17 bases lay in between. The V gene's germline CDR1 is GTSNPN and CDR2 SVGIG (reference sequence). The CDR3 spells CAWTIGLPSEAFF. The CDR3, as DNA: TGTGCCTGGACCATTGGGCTCCCGTCCGAAGCTTTCTTT. Complete variable domain (other parts from reference TRBV30 and TRBJ1-1): SQTIHQWPATLVQPVGSPLSLECTVEGTSNPNLYWYRQAAGRGLQLLFYSVGIGQISSEVPQNLSASRPQDRQFILSSKKLLLSDSGFYLCAWTIGLPSEAFFGQGTRLTVV.

V gene TRBV7-6 combines with J gene TRBJ1-1, with TRBD1 matching 8 bases. Losses at the gene ends were 1 base for V and 1 base for J; bases not matched to a gene: 5. Germline V gives CDR1 SGHVS, CDR2 FNYEAQ. There are 16 residues in the CDR3. For the CDR3, the DNA is TGTGCCAGCAGCTTAGGACAGGGGTGGTCGAACACTGAAGCTTTCTTT. Protein product: CASSLGQGWSNTEAFF.

The chain has TRBV4-3 and TRBJ1-2; 7 bases are shared with TRBD1. Germline V gene sequence: CDR1 LGHNA, CDR2 YSLEER. J lost 4 bases, V lost 5 bases, and 10 bases had no gene match. This CDR3 spans 15 amino acids. The CDR3 is CASSSARQGIYGYTF. CDR3 coding DNA: TGCGCCAGCAGCTCGGCCCGACAGGGCATCTATGGCTACACCTTC.

This clone was observed a handful of times. This chain uses TRBV7-2 with TRBJ1-3; D is possibly TRBD1 (6 bases). The CDR3 contains 16 residues. Trimming cost V 1 base and J 3 bases, with 13 bases left between them. The germline CDR1 and CDR2 sequences are SGHTA and FQGNSA. CDR3 sequence (DNA): TGTGCCAGCAGCTTAGTAGGGGGGGACTTTGGAAACACCATATATTTT. Protein sequence: CASSLVGGDFGNTIYF. Drawing the rest from reference TRBV7-2 and TRBJ1-3, the complete variable domain is GAGVSQSPSNKVTEKGKDVELRCDPISGHTALYWYRQSLGQGLEFLIYFQGNSAPDKSGLPSDRFSAERTGGSVSTLTIQRTQQEDSAVYLCASSLVGGDFGNTIYFGEGSWLTVV.

For the CDR3, the DNA is TGTGCCAGTAGTAAGCGGGGTGGGGACAATGAGCAGTTCTTC. This gives the protein CASSKRGGDNEQFF. The V call is TRBV19, the J call TRBJ2-1; 7 bases are a match to TRBD2. With 4 bases clipped from V and 5 bases from J, the junction kept 5 bases outside the gene matches. The CDR3 extends over 14 amino acids. Germline assignment: CDR1 LNHDA and CDR2 SQIVND (reference sequence).

V and J are TRBV15 and TRBJ1-5; D is uncertain. Germline V CDR1 and CDR2: LNHNV, YYDKDF (reference sequence). This CDR3 contains 13 residues. V lost 6 bases and J 1 base, leaving 7 bases between the germline ends. CDR3: CATSLGSNQPQHF. The CDR3 coding sequence is TGTGCCACCAGTTTGGGGAGCAATCAGCCCCAGCATTTT.

The genes are TRBV4-3 and TRBJ2-7; 8 bases map to TRBD1. Germline assignment: CDR1 LGHNA and CDR2 YSLEER. The CDR3 covers 17 residues. With V trimmed by 1 base and J by 0 bases, 8 bases remained unmatched. In nucleotides, the CDR3 is TGCGCCAGCAGCCAAGGTGCCGGGACAGGAAGCTCCTACGAGCAGTACTTC. Encoded protein: CASSQGAGTGSSYEQYF.

The chain uses TRBV27 and TRBJ1-5, with a possible D match to TRBD1 (6 bases). The CDR3 is 15 amino acids. CDR1 MNHEY and CDR2 SMNVEV come from the germline V gene (reference sequence). The V end was cut by 4 bases, the J end by 4 bases, with 14 bases between. The CDR3 DNA follows: TGTGCCAGCAGTTCCTCCCAACAGGGTAATCAGCCCCAGCATTTT. Protein sequence: CASSSSQQGNQPQHF.

This chain joins TRBV5-6 and TRBJ1-1; the D is unclear. The CDR3 totals 14 residues. From germline, CDR1 is SGHDT and CDR2 YYEEEE. Trimming took off 2 bases at V and 3 bases at J, with 11 bases between the two ends. The CDR3 region is CASSFWLMDTEAFF. CDR3 coding DNA: TGTGCCAGCAGCTTCTGGTTAATGGACACTGAAGCTTTCTTT.

This chain connects TRBV7-2 to TRBJ2-3; 12 bases are a match to TRBD2. Per germline, CDR1 SGHTA and CDR2 FQGNSA. J was trimmed by 6 bases and V by 5 bases; bases with no gene match: 12. The CDR3 loop spans 17 amino acids. The CDR3 DNA follows: TGTGCCAGCAGCCTTCAGGCTAGCGGGGGGGCCGGGGATACGCAGTATTTT. This sequence encodes CASSLQASGGAGDTQYF.

In its sample, this clone was seen a few times. The rearrangement uses TRBV6-6 and TRBJ2-7; D may be TRBD1 or TRBD2 (6 bases each). Trimming took off 7 bases at V and 6 bases at J, with 16 bases between the two ends. Germline V gene lookup returns CDR1 MNHNY and CDR2 SVGAGI (reference sequence). This CDR3 has 13 amino acids. The DNA for the CDR3 is TGTGCCAGCAATCACGGTGGGGGGCCCGAGCAGTACTTC. It encodes CASNHGGGPEQYF.

This clone occurred once. V and J are TRBV5-6 and TRBJ2-7; 9 bases map to TRBD1. The CDR3 contains 15 residues. Germline V gene lookup returns CDR1 SGHDT and CDR2 YYEEEE. V lost 5 bases and J lost 12; bases outside the gene matches: 18. The CDR3 region is CASSSGTGTRPTAYF. The CDR3 DNA sequence: TGTGCCAGCAGTTCGGGGACAGGGACGAGGCCCACGGCGTACTTC.

The genes are TRBV9 and TRBJ1-6; 8 bases map to TRBD1. The trim removed 7 bases at V and 8 bases at J, leaving 8 bases unmatched. This CDR3 contains 14 residues. CDR1 is SGDLS, CDR2 YYNGEE, per germline. As DNA, the CDR3 is TGTGCCAGCGGCCGGACAGGGCCAGATTCACCCCTCCACTTT. Protein sequence: CASGRTGPDSPLHF.

This chain uses TRBV9 with TRBJ1-1; D is uncertain. Looked up from germline, CDR1 is SGDLS and CDR2 is YYNGEE. The CDR3 extends over 14 amino acids. Trimming left V 0 bases short and J 0 bases short, with 6 bases between. For the CDR3, the DNA is TGTGCCAGCAGCGTAGCTGAGTTGAACACTGAAGCTTTCTTT. Encoded protein: CASSVAELNTEAFF.

The genes are TRBV7-9 and TRBJ2-2, with 8 nucleotides matching TRBD1. Germline trimming cut 2 bases from V and 6 bases from J; bases unmatched to any gene: 11. Germline values: CDR1 SEHNR, CDR2 FQNEAQ (reference sequence). There are 17 residues in the CDR3. Here the CDR3 DNA reads TGTGCCAGCAGCTTAAGGCGAGCCAGGACAGGGCCCGGGGAGCTGTTTTTT. Encoded protein: CASSLRRARTGPGELFF.

The rearrangement links TRBV9 to TRBJ1-1; D gene uncertain. The germline CDR1 and CDR2 sequences are SGDLS and YYNGEE. Between the trimmed V and J ends, which lost 4 bases and 5 bases, there was a span of 18 bases. The CDR3 runs 15 residues. CDR3 protein: CASSTALGRETEAFF. CDR3 sequence (DNA): TGTGCCAGCAGCACCGCGCTGGGCCGGGAGACTGAAGCTTTCTTT.

The chain combines TRBV29-1 with TRBJ2-1, with 8 nucleotides matching TRBD2. The germline gives CDR1 SQVTM, CDR2 ANQGSEA. The CDR3 has 12 residues. With 7 bases clipped from V and 5 bases from J, the junction kept 4 bases outside the gene matches. CDR3 sequence: CSEWRGDNEQFF. CDR3 sequence (DNA): TGCAGCGAGTGGCGGGGGGACAATGAGCAGTTCTTC.